A selection of T cell receptor beta chains follows, all from one sample in a study of blood T cell repertoires in COVID-19. Measured with immunoSEQ multiplex PCR; TCRdb has only the in-frame clones, and not every one. The repertoire includes under 200,000 clones, around 86% of them detected once, and under 0.65% sits in the top ten. Sequenced input: peripheral blood. The receptors come from a man aged 55 to 70 with COVID-19, enrolled during active disease. Each CDR3 is given with its conserved first and last residue.

J | V | CDR3
TRBJ2-3 | TRBV5-1 | CASSGGLAFSDTQYF
TRBJ2-2 | TRBV3-1/TRBV3-2 | CASSQGGITGELFF
TRBJ1-1 | TRBV6-2/TRBV6-3 | CASSYSTTNTEAFF
TRBJ1-1 | TRBV7-3 | CASRLGDRGLGAFF
TRBJ1-3 | TRBV7-2 | CASSLASGGGGNTIYF
TRBJ2-7 | TRBV5-6 | CASSLDQGLSSYEQYF
TRBJ1-2 | TRBV4-3 | CASSQIGTVLYGYTF
TRBJ2-2 | TRBV11-3 | CASSLGGTPGELFF
TRBJ1-2 | TRBV27 | CASSSGTDGYTF
TRBJ2-5 | TRBV6-5 | CASSTQGGAAATQYF
TRBJ2-5 | TRBV19 | CASSIVGTGDVTQYF
TRBJ2-5 | TRBV5-1 | CASRPSQETQYF
TRBJ1-1 | TRBV18 | CASSPSQGAHGTEAFF
TRBJ1-5 | TRBV7-2 | CASSLETGAHQPQHF
TRBJ2-7 | TRBV7-2 | CASSLDYSRHEQYF
TRBJ1-6 | TRBV28 | CASSFAVRNSPLHF
TRBJ1-1 | TRBV6-2/TRBV6-3 | CASSYNRIYTEAFF
TRBJ2-2 | TRBV12-5 | CASGAGDPGGELFF
TRBJ1-6 | TRBV27 | CASSPGLNNSPLHF
TRBJ2-1 | TRBV7-3 | CASSLKGTSGGQDEQFF
TRBJ2-7 | TRBV7-9 | CASSLADSLIYEQYF
TRBJ2-1 | TRBV3-1/TRBV3-2 | CASTPGIAGGLYNEQFF
TRBJ1-1 | TRBV6-5 | CASSYSGGLSEAFF
TRBJ1-1 | TRBV11-3 | CASSLGLGSPEAFF
TRBJ2-1 | TRBV29-1 | CSGRQGVSYNEQFF
TRBJ1-1 | TRBV4-3 | CASSQTYRGTEAFF
TRBJ2-7 | TRBV29-1 | CSVEAHDEQYF
TRBJ2-2 | TRBV9 | CASSVVSNPGRGDTGELFF
TRBJ1-2 | TRBV9 | CASSTRWQGNGYTF
TRBJ2-2 | TRBV3-1/TRBV3-2 | CASSKRDGAGAGELFF
TRBJ2-7 | TRBV6-5 | CASSLSRSYEQYF
TRBJ2-1 | TRBV9 | CASSVVATNNEQFF
TRBJ1-1 | TRBV12-3/TRBV12-4 | CASSLRGTEAFF
TRBJ1-1 | TRBV11-3 | CASSSGQGRGEAFF
TRBJ1-1 | TRBV2 | CASSDSQGLYTEAFF
TRBJ1-3 | TRBV5-6 | CASSLTGQPLFSGNTIYF
TRBJ1-1 | TRBV6-6 | CASSGANTEAFF
TRBJ1-3 | TRBV7-3 | CASSTTTGGYSGNTIYF
TRBJ1-6 | TRBV5-1 | CASSPGDNSPLHF
TRBJ2-3 | TRBV5-1 | CASRGGLAVDTQYF
TRBJ1-1 | TRBV18 | CASSPQEHSMNTEAFF
TRBJ2-2 | TRBV13 | CASRSPGQGTGELFF
TRBJ1-1 | TRBV24-1 | CATSDAGTANTEAFF
TRBJ2-3 | TRBV18 | CASSPNSDTQYF
TRBJ1-1 | TRBV28 | CASSFPRGVTEAFF
TRBJ1-1 | TRBV19 | CASSTSGQGRGNTEAFF
TRBJ1-5 | TRBV5-5 | CASSLYRVRQPQHF
TRBJ1-2 | TRBV10-3 | CATSHGQRSTF